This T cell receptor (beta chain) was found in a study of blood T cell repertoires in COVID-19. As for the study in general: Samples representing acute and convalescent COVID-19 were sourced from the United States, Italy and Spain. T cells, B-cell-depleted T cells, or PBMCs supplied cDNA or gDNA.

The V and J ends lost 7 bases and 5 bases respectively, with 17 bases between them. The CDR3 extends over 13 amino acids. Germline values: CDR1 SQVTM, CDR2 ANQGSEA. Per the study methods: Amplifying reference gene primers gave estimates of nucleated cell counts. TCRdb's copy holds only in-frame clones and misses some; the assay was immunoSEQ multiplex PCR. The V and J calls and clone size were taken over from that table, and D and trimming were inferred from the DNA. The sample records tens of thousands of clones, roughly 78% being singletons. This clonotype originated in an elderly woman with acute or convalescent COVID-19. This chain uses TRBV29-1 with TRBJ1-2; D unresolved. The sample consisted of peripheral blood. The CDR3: CSASSRGGYGYTF. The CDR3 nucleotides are TGCAGCGCCAGCTCCCGGGGTGGATATGGCTACACCTTC.